Sequencing of this T cell receptor (beta chain) was carried out in a study of blood T cell repertoires in COVID-19. Study-level background: Researchers got acute and convalescent COVID-19 samples from the United States, Italy and Spain. T cells, B-cell-depleted T cells, or PBMCs supplied cDNA or gDNA.

Here immunoSEQ multiplex PCR was the method, and the copy in TCRdb shows in-frame clones only, minus some. The data show 35,000 to 50,000 clones, around 83% seen once. The germline CDR1 and CDR2 sequences are GTSNPN and SVGIG (reference sequence). The germline V and J ends were trimmed by 0 bases and 8 bases, with 10 bases remaining between them. There are 12 residues in the CDR3. The chain joins TRBV30 to TRBJ1-2; a weak D match, TRBD1 (5 bases). Sequenced material: peripheral blood. The clonotype comes from a woman in her seventies in a cohort sampled during active COVID-19. CDR3 sequence (DNA): TGTGCCTGGAGTGTGGGGCAGGAGGGCTACACCTTC. This sequence encodes CAWSVGQEGYTF. The full variable domain, completed using reference TRBV30 and TRBJ1-2, is SQTIHQWPATLVQPVGSPLSLECTVEGTSNPNLYWYRQAAGRGLQLLFYSVGIGQISSEVPQNLSASRPQDRQFILSSKKLLLSDSGFYLCAWSVGQEGYTFGSGTRLTVV.